The clone carrying this T cell receptor beta chain was observed a handful of times. These data belong to a study of blood T cells in healthy people across ages. The authors ran a second PCR of roughly 7 to 11 cycles using a sample-barcoded 5' primer and a J-beta primer mix. Each CDR3 protein gets one entry after TCRdb re-called the 5' RACE reads with MiXCR. The table lists roughly 1,100,000 distinct CDR3 sequences, almost 25% of them singletons. This sample was shared with a second study, whose subject was T cells of mothers and their children. As that report states: Sequencing returned over 8 million TCR beta CDR3 reads per mother and about 2.9 million per child.

The specimen was blood. The receptor's source is a girl under 10 years old in good health.

CDR3 in DNA: TGTGCCATCAGCCCAGATCCCTCTGGGGCCAACGTCCTGACTTTC. Protein sequence: CAISPDPSGANVLTF. The V and J genes are TRBV10-3 and TRBJ2-6; D is unresolved. The V gene lost 6 bases and the J gene lost 0 bases, with 9 bases spanning the gap. This CDR3 comprises 15 residues. CDR1 and CDR2 (germline): ENHRY, SYGVKD.